A single count supports the clone carrying this T cell receptor (beta chain). Its antigen is undetermined. The sample is drawn from a study of shared clonotypes between healthy human individuals. On the study more broadly: Donor ages ranged 18 to 49 years: a couple of women, a few men.

The table came from immunoSEQ multiplex PCR; TCRdb's copy has only in-frame clones and leaves some out. The sample has about 870,000 clones, approximately 92% seen once. Positive CCR7 selection of CD45RO-negative cells yielded the naive CD8 cells, and terminally differentiated effector memory CD45RA+ cells were excluded. Germline trimming cut 6 bases from V and 1 base from J; bases unmatched to any gene: 17. From germline, CDR1 is MDHEN and CDR2 SYDVKM. The CDR3 extends over 18 amino acids. Study-level points and caveats: Generation probabilities of non-shared clonotypes were lower (relative to those shared by all four donors). The sharing of approximately 5.1% of naive CD4 clonotypes was seen across a few donors.

This clonotype originated in a man aged 30 to 39 in good health. The sample was naive CD8+ T cells sorted from blood. This chain connects TRBV28 to TRBJ2-7; 8 bases align to TRBD2. CDR3 coding DNA: TGTGCCAGCAGAGAGAAGACGGGAGGGAGGGATTTATCCTACGAGCAGTACTTC. Translation: CASREKTGGRDLSYEQYF.